Sequencing of this T cell receptor beta chain was carried out in a study of blood T cell repertoires in COVID-19. Authors' methods: Cell counts per sample came from amplifying reference gene primers. Sequencing used immunoSEQ multiplex PCR; TCRdb keeps in-frame clones, though not all of them. The DNA gave D and trimming, while V, J and clone size come from that table. The repertoire holds 400,000 to 550,000 clones, with 70% to 90% as singletons. Cohorts were based on clinical histories the participants reported. CDR3 length equals 16 residues. Germline CDR1 is LNHDA and CDR2 is SQIVND (reference sequence). V trimming: 4 bases; J trimming: 4 bases; junction bases outside the gene matches: 6.

The rearrangement uses TRBV19 and TRBJ1-6; 8 nucleotides line up with TRBD1. The sequenced sample was PBMCs or T cells enriched from blood (not recorded which). This clonotype was sampled from a woman younger than 30 with acute COVID-19. The CDR3 DNA reads TGTGCCAGTAGTAAAGCCGACAGGGGATATAATTCACCCCTCCACTTT. Encoded protein: CASSKADRGYNSPLHF.